The next 5 T cell receptor beta chains were all read from a single sample in a study of T-cell reconstitution after alpha-beta-depleted transplantation in children. Unique molecular identifiers were built into the TCRbeta library. TCRdb reprocessed the PCR reads via MiXCR and lists one record per CDR3 protein. The sample contains around 500,000 distinct CDR3 sequences, 20% to 25% of which appear only once. The starting material was PBMCs, mostly from graft donor cells, obtained 360 days after TCRalphabeta/CD19-depleted stem cell transplant. The source of these receptors is a boy under two years old who had a stem cell transplant for acute myeloid leukemia, so the T cells may come from the graft donor.

This clonotype came up many times. V is TRBV5-1 and J is TRBJ2-1, with D perhaps matching TRBD1 or TRBD2 (6 bases each). This CDR3 comprises 16 residues. CDR1 is SGHRS, CDR2 YFSETQ, per germline. Trimming stripped 0 bases from V and 8 bases from J, with 18 bases between. The CDR3 protein is CASSLEVFTGADEQFF. As DNA, the CDR3 is TGCGCCAGCAGCTTGGAGGTCTTTACGGGGGCAGATGAGCAGTTCTTC. Supplemented by reference TRBV5-1 and TRBJ2-1, the full variable domain reads KAGVTQTPRYLIKTRGQQVTLSCSPISGHRSVSWYQQTPGQGLQFLFEYFSETQRNKGNFPGRFSGRQFSNSRSEMNVSTLELGDSALYLCASSLEVFTGADEQFFGPGTRLTVL.

The rearrangement links TRBV7-2 to TRBJ1-5; D unclear. Germline V gives CDR1 SGHTA, CDR2 FQGNSA. V was shortened by 1 base and J by 3 bases, with 10 bases between the two germline ends. The CDR3 contains 15 residues. The CDR3 region has the DNA TGTGCCAGCAGCTTAGAGGTAGTGGCCAATCAGCCCCAGCATTTT. It specifies CASSLEVVANQPQHF.

The V gene is TRBV7-2, the J gene TRBJ1-1, with D perhaps TRBD1 (6 bases). The germline V and J ends were trimmed by 5 bases and 0 bases, with 16 bases remaining between them. The germline V gene encodes CDR1 SGHTA and CDR2 FQGNSA. The CDR3 loop spans 16 amino acids. The CDR3 here is CASSPGTPAMNTEAFF. CDR3 DNA sequence: TGTGCCAGCAGCCCGGGGACACCGGCAATGAACACTGAAGCTTTCTTT.

In its sample, this clonotype was seen many times. CDR3 sequence: CASSQEKNRLPYEQYV. CDR3 bases: TGTGCCAGCAGCCAAGAAAAGAACAGGTTACCCTACGAGCAGTACGTC. The J gene is TRBJ2-7, the V gene TRBV14; TRBD1 might be the D (5 bases). V shed 0 bases and J shed 2 bases, with 14 bases lying between them. CDR1 SGHDN and CDR2 FVKESK come from the germline V gene. The CDR3 loop spans 16 amino acids.

The chain carries TRBV10-2 and TRBJ2-7; the D gene is possibly TRBD1 (6 bases). This CDR3 contains 14 residues. Germline assignment: CDR1 WSHSY and CDR2 SAAADI. Trimming shortened V by 8 bases and J by 2 bases, and 16 bases separated the two germline ends. CDR3 amino acids: CASSAGVAPYEQYV. The CDR3 DNA reads as TGCGCCAGCTCGGCAGGGGTGGCTCCCTACGAGCAGTACGTC.